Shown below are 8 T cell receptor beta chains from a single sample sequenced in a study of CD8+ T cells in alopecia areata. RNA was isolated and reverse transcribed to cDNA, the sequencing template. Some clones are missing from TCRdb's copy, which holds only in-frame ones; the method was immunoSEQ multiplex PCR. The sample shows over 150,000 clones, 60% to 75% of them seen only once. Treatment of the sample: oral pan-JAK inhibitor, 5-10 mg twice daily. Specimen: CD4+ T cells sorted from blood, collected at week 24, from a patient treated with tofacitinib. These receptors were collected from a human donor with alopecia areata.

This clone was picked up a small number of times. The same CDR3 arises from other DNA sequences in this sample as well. CDR3 DNA: TGTGCCAGTAGTATAGGACAGAGGACCTACGAGCAGTACTTC. The encoded protein is CASSIGQRTYEQYF. The V call is TRBV19, the J call TRBJ2-7; a possible D gene is TRBD1 (5 bases). The CDR3 has 14 amino acids. CDR1 LNHDA and CDR2 SQIVND come from the germline V gene (reference sequence). Deletions cut 1 base from V and 2 bases from J, with 9 bases between.

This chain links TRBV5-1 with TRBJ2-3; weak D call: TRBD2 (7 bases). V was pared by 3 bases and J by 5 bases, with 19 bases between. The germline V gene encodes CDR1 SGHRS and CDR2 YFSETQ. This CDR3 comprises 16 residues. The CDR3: CASSSERGGAQDTQYF. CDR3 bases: TGCGCCAGCAGCTCCGAAAGGGGGGGAGCACAAGATACGCAGTATTTT.

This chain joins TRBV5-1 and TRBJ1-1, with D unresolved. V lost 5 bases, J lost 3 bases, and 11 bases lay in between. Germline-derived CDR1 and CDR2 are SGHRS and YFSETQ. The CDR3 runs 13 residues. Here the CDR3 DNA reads TGCGCCAGCAGAAGCAGTGAGTACACTGAAGCTTTCTTT. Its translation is CASRSSEYTEAFF. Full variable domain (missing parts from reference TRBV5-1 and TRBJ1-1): KAGVTQTPRYLIKTRGQQVTLSCSPISGHRSVSWYQQTPGQGLQFLFEYFSETQRNKGNFPGRFSGRQFSNSRSEMNVSTLELGDSALYLCASRSSEYTEAFFGQGTRLTVV.

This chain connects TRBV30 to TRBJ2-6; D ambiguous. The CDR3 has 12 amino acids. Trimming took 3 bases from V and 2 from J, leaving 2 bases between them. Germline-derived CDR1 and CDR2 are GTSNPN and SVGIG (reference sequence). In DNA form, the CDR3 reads TGTGCCTGGAGGACTGGGGCCAACGTCCTGACTTTC. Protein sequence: CAWRTGANVLTF.

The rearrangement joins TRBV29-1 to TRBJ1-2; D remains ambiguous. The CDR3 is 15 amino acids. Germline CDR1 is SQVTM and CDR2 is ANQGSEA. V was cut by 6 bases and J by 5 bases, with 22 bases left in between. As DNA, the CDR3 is TGCAGCGTGGACGGACTGAGATCAGCGGGATATGGCTACACCTTC. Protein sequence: CSVDGLRSAGYGYTF.

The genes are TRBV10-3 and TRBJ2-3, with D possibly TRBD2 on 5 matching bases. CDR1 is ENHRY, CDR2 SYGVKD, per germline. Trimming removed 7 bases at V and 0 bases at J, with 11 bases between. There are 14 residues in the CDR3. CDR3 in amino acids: CAITAGASTDTQYF. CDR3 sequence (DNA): TGTGCCATCACCGCGGGCGCGAGCACAGATACGCAGTATTTT.

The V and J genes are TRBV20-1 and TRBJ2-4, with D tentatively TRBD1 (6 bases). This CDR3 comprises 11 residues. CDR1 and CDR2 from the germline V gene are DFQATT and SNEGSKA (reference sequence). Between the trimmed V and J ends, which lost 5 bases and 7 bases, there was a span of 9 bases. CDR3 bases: TGCAGTGCTTCTCAGGGGAACATTCAGTACTTC. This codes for CSASQGNIQYF.

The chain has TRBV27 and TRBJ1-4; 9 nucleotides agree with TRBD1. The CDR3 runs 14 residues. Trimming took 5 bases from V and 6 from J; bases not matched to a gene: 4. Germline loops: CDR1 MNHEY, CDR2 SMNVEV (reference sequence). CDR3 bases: TGTGCCAGCAGTGTGACAGGGGGTTATGAAAAACTGTTTTTT. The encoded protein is CASSVTGGYEKLFF.